This T cell receptor (beta chain) comes out of a study of Ad26.COV2.S vaccination and SARS-CoV-2 variants. Here immunoSEQ multiplex PCR was the method, and the copy in TCRdb shows in-frame clones only, minus some. The sample shows 350,000 to 400,000 clones, around nine tenths of them seen only once. Points on this clone: The antigen is not known.

Study-level findings and limits: Responses of T cells in total may have been underestimated by the TCR breadth and depth analyses.

CDR1 MNHEY and CDR2 SVGAGI come from the germline V gene. The CDR3 consists of 14 residues. The germline V and J ends were trimmed by 7 bases and 6 bases, with 15 bases remaining between them. Treatment in this sample: some 20 received Ad26.COV2.S at low or high dose, single or two shots; a few received placebo; per-sample allocation not given. Collection of the samples took place on day 63 after the first injection of vaccine or placebo. Whoever gave the sample was an adult aged 18-55 years in Boston. Expressing Wuhan-strain SARS-CoV-2 spike, an Ad26 vector served as the vaccine. The sample here was peripheral blood, taken in a trial of Ad26.COV2.S vaccine versus placebo. The clonotype was recovered from a person between 18 and 60 years old who received the Ad26.COV2.S COVID-19 vaccine or a placebo. The rearrangement uses TRBV6-5 and TRBJ2-2; no clear D. The DNA of the CDR3 is TGTGCCAGCACCCAAAGGTGGGGATCCGGGGAGCTGTTTTTT. Its protein product is CASTQRWGSGELFF.